Below, 10 T cell receptor beta chains from the same sample are listed, as sequenced in a study of T cell responses to AZD1222 COVID-19 vaccine. Measured with immunoSEQ multiplex PCR; TCRdb has only the in-frame clones, and not every one. The data contain under 200,000 clones, around nine tenths of them singletons. The input for sequencing was peripheral blood, taken on day 0 of AZD1222 vaccination. The receptors shown here come from an adult in good health.

This clone was counted a few times. The chain is built from TRBV5-8 and TRBJ1-2; D is ambiguous. There are 17 residues in the CDR3. CDR1 and CDR2 (germline): SGHTS, YDEGEE. Trimming shortened V by 4 bases and J by 3 bases, and 22 bases separated the two germline ends. The CDR3 coding sequence is TGTGCCAGCAGCGAGAGCGCGAGCCAGGCATACGACTATGGCTACACCTTC. Translated: CASSESASQAYDYGYTF.

As DNA, the CDR3 is TGTGCCAGCTCACCACCGGTGGGCACCGGGGAGCTGTTTTTT. This encodes CASSPPVGTGELFF. The gene calls are TRBV18 and TRBJ2-2; D not resolved. Germline CDR1 KGHSH, CDR2 LQKENI. The V end was cut by 0 bases, the J end by 4 bases, with 6 bases between. There are 14 residues in the CDR3.

This clone was seen only once. This chain joins TRBV28 and TRBJ1-4; possibly TRBD1 for D (6 bases). This CDR3 has 15 amino acids. The germline CDR1 and CDR2 sequences are MDHEN and SYDVKM. The V end was cut by 4 bases, the J end by 4 bases, with 13 bases between. CDR3 bases: TGTGCCAGCAGTTCCCGCGGGACAAGTAATGAAAAACTGTTTTTT. Translated, it gives CASSSRGTSNEKLFF.

A single count supports this clone. J is TRBJ1-1 and V is TRBV11-2; D is perhaps TRBD1 (6 bases). With 4 bases removed from V and 0 bases from J, the gap between germline ends came to 9 bases. The CDR3 length is 14 residues. Germline CDR1 and CDR2: SGHAT and FQNNGV. CDR3 loop: CASSWDMMNTEAFF. Written as DNA, the CDR3 is TGTGCCAGCAGCTGGGACATGATGAACACTGAAGCTTTCTTT.

V gene TRBV6-1 combines with J gene TRBJ1-1, with D possibly matching TRBD1 (5 bases). Germline assignment: CDR1 MNHNS and CDR2 SASEGT. Trimming left V 2 bases short and J 0 bases short, with 16 bases between. The CDR3 sequence is 17 residues long. For the CDR3, the DNA is TGTGCCAGCAGTGAATGGGGGTTTCTGGGCCTGAACACTGAAGCTTTCTTT. Translated: CASSEWGFLGLNTEAFF.

The CDR3: CASSQGSAGNLNYGYTF. DNA of the CDR3: TGCGCCAGCAGCCAAGGGTCTGCGGGAAACCTTAACTATGGCTACACCTTC. V usage is TRBV4-3 and J usage is TRBJ1-2; D gene ambiguous. The germline CDR1 and CDR2 sequences are LGHNA and YSLEER. CDR3 length: 17 amino acids. The V end lost 1 base, the J end lost 1 base, and 16 bases lay between the germline ends.

In regard to this clone: Different DNA sequences within this sample yield the same CDR3. The chain has TRBV15 and TRBJ1-2; D is possibly TRBD1 (5 bases). Germline CDR1 is LNHNV and CDR2 is YYDKDF (reference sequence). Trimming shortened V by 0 bases and J by 6 bases, and 8 bases separated the two germline ends. This CDR3 has 13 residues. The chain's CDR3 is CATSREEGDGYTF. Here the CDR3 DNA reads TGTGCCACCAGCAGAGAAGAAGGGGATGGCTACACCTTC.

CDR3 sequence: CASSLAQGTSYEQYF. The DNA for the CDR3 is TGTGCCAGCAGTTTGGCACAGGGCACCTCCTACGAGCAGTACTTC. This chain links TRBV27 with TRBJ2-7; D possibly corresponds to TRBD1 (6 bases). The V and J ends lost 3 bases and 0 bases respectively, with 12 bases between them. The length of the CDR3 is 15 residues. Germline lookup yields CDR1 MNHEY and CDR2 SMNVEV (reference sequence).

Here the CDR3 reads CSASGTANTGELFF. The DNA of the CDR3 is TGCAGTGCTAGTGGGACAGCAAACACCGGGGAGCTGTTTTTT. This sequence joins TRBV20-1 and TRBJ2-2, with 7 bases aligning to TRBD1. V gave up 3 bases and J gave up 2 bases; unmatched junction bases: 3. Germline CDR1 reads DFQATT; CDR2 reads SNEGSKA (reference sequence). The CDR3 has 14 amino acids.

The chain is built from TRBV11-2 and TRBJ2-3; 7 nucleotides line up with TRBD1. Germline-derived CDR1 and CDR2 are SGHAT and FQNNGV. The CDR3 extends over 17 amino acids. V lost 4 bases, J lost 2 bases, and 12 bases stayed unmatched. The CDR3 bases are TGTGCCAGCAGCTCCCCACCGACAGGGCGGATCACAGATACGCAGTATTTT. Translated: CASSSPPTGRITDTQYF.